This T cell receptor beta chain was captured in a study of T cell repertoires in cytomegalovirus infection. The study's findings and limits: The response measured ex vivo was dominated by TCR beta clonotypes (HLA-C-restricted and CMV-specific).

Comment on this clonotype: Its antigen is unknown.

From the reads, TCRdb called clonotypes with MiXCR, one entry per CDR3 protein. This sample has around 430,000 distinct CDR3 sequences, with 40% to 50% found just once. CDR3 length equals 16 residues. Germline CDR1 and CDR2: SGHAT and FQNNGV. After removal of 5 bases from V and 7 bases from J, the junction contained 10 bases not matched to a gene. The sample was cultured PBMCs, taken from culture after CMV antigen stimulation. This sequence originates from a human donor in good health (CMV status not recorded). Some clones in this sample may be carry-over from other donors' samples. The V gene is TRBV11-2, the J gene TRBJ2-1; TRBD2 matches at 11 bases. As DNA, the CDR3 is TGTGCCAGCAGCCCCGCACTAGCGGGAGTATTAAATGAGCAGTTCTTC. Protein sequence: CASSPALAGVLNEQFF.